The 26 T cell receptor beta chains listed next were all sequenced from one sample in a study of T-cell memory formation after mild COVID-19. TCRdb reprocessed the 5' RACE reads via MiXCR and lists one record per CDR3 protein. The sample lists about 210,000 distinct CDR3 sequences, about 11% occurring once. The sequenced sample was PBMCs or a T cell subset sorted from them (not recorded which). Source of these receptors: a man between 18 and 35 years old who had mild COVID-19 (a few samples of this study predate the infection). Cell type and time point are not known.

This clonotype was seen at least ten times. The rearrangement joins TRBV7-9 to TRBJ2-3, with D perhaps matching TRBD2 (6 bases). Germline V gene data show CDR1 as SEHNR and CDR2 as FQNEAQ (reference sequence). The CDR3 has 15 amino acids. V dropped 5 bases and J dropped 1 base, with 13 bases sitting between them. The CDR3 sequence: CASSPSGLRTDTQYF. The DNA of the CDR3 is TGTGCCAGCAGCCCAAGCGGGTTGCGCACAGATACGCAGTATTTT.

CDR3: CAWSPGQETQYF. CDR3 in DNA: TGTGCCTGGTCCCCGGGGCAAGAGACCCAGTACTTC. This sequence joins TRBV30 and TRBJ2-5; TRBD2 might be the D (5 bases). Germline lookup yields CDR1 GTSNPN and CDR2 SVGIG (reference sequence). CDR3 length: 12 amino acids. Trimming took off 5 bases at V and 2 bases at J, with 9 bases between the two ends.

The CDR3 sequence is CAISEAYREQFF. CDR3 sequence (DNA): TGTGCCATCAGTGAAGCGTATCGTGAGCAGTTCTTC. The genes are TRBV10-3 and TRBJ2-1, with D uncertain. CDR1 ENHRY and CDR2 SYGVKD come from the germline V gene. The CDR3 extends over 12 amino acids. V lost 3 bases and J lost 9, with 9 bases in between.

The gene calls are TRBV12-3 or TRBV12-4 and TRBJ1-2; TRBD1 might be the D (6 bases). The CDR3 runs 13 residues. Trimming cost V 6 bases and J 4 bases, with 12 bases left between them. The CDR3 DNA follows: TGTGCCAGCAGATCCGGGACAACCTATGGCTACACCTTC. Its protein product is CASRSGTTYGYTF.

V is TRBV20-1 and J is TRBJ1-1; D may be TRBD1 (6 bases). Trimming cost V 6 bases and J 10 bases, with 21 bases left between them. The CDR3 runs to 13 residues. Looked up from germline, CDR1 is DFQATT and CDR2 is SNEGSKA (reference sequence). CDR3 nucleotide sequence: TGCAGTGCCCTACTGGGAGGGGGAGAGAGAGCTTTCTTT. It specifies CSALLGGGERAFF.

This clonotype came up a few times. This chain uses TRBV6-2 or TRBV6-3 with TRBJ1-2; TRBD1 might be the D (6 bases). Trimming stripped 3 bases from V and 8 bases from J, with 10 bases between. CDR1 MNHEY and CDR2 SVGEGT come from the germline V gene. The CDR3 runs 12 residues. In DNA form, the CDR3 reads TGTGCCAGCAGTTATTGGACAGAAGGCTACACCTTC. Translation gives CASSYWTEGYTF.

The chain's CDR3 is CASSYQGFSYEQYF. DNA for the CDR3: TGCGCCAGCAGCTACCAGGGCTTCTCCTACGAGCAGTACTTC. This rearrangement joins TRBV5-1 to TRBJ2-7; possible D gene TRBD1, 5 bases. Germline lookup yields CDR1 SGHRS and CDR2 YFSETQ. V was clipped by 3 bases and J by 0 bases, with 10 bases between them. The CDR3 extends over 14 amino acids.

The chain has TRBV7-2 and TRBJ1-4; D possibly corresponds to TRBD1 (5 bases). Trimming took 2 bases from V and 11 from J, leaving 12 bases between them. The CDR3 totals 13 residues. The germline V gene encodes CDR1 SGHTA and CDR2 FQGNSA. CDR3 sequence: CASSLRGVSKLFF. As DNA, the CDR3 is TGTGCCAGCAGCTTAAGAGGGGTGTCGAAACTGTTTTTT.

This clonotype was picked up a small number of times. This chain joins TRBV7-9 and TRBJ2-6; D remains unclear. The germline gives CDR1 SEHNR, CDR2 FQNEAQ (reference sequence). Deletions cut 1 base from V and 4 bases from J, with 2 bases between. CDR3 size: 13 residues. The CDR3 region has the DNA TGTGCCAGCAGCTTAGTCGGGGCCAACGTCCTGACTTTC. Its translation: CASSLVGANVLTF.

The rearrangement uses TRBV20-1 and TRBJ1-5; 7 bases are shared with TRBD1. V dropped 6 bases and J dropped 0; count of bases not matched to a gene: 5. CDR3 length: 14 amino acids. In germline, CDR1 is DFQATT, CDR2 SNEGSKA (reference sequence). CDR3 DNA sequence: TGCAGTGCGGAATACAGGGGTAGCAATCAGCCCCAGCATTTT. Its protein is CSAEYRGSNQPQHF.

The V gene is TRBV7-2, the J gene TRBJ1-2, with TRBD1 matching 7 bases. The CDR3 covers 18 residues. CDR1 is SGHTA, CDR2 FQGNSA, per germline. J gave up 1 base and V 0 bases, and 11 bases lay outside the gene matches. For the CDR3, the DNA is TGTGCCAGCAGCTTAGCTCCCGGTCGCGGGACAGTTAACTATGGCTACACCTTC. Translated, it gives CASSLAPGRGTVNYGYTF.

The rearrangement joins TRBV7-6 to TRBJ2-1, with 10 nucleotides matching TRBD2. The CDR3 covers 15 residues. Germline V lookup: CDR1 SGHVS, CDR2 FNYEAQ. V lost 4 bases and J lost 8; bases outside the gene matches: 8. CDR3: CASSYQRGGEDEQFF. CDR3 DNA sequence: TGTGCCAGCAGCTACCAGCGGGGGGGAGAGGATGAGCAGTTCTTC.

The CDR3 bases are TGCGCCAGCAGCGACACCAGGGGAGCGGGTGAGACCCAGTACTTC. Translated: CASSDTRGAGETQYF. V and J are TRBV5-1 and TRBJ2-5; D may match TRBD1 or TRBD2 (6 bases each). The V gene's germline CDR1 is SGHRS and CDR2 YFSETQ. The CDR3 is 15 amino acids. V was pared by 4 bases and J by 5 bases, with 18 bases between.

V is TRBV7-9 and J is TRBJ1-2; 8 nucleotides line up with TRBD1. The CDR3 extends over 14 amino acids. With V trimmed by 0 bases and J by 4 bases, 1 base remained unmatched. Looked up from germline, CDR1 is SEHNR and CDR2 is FQNEAQ (reference sequence). The CDR3 here is CASSLATGGYGYTF. For the CDR3, the DNA is TGTGCCAGCAGCTTAGCTACAGGGGGCTATGGCTACACCTTC.

This clonotype was picked up a small number of times. The V gene is TRBV15, the J gene TRBJ2-1, with D tentatively TRBD1 (6 bases). The CDR3 contains 15 residues. Germline values: CDR1 LNHNV, CDR2 YYDKDF (reference sequence). V was cut by 3 bases and J by 4 bases, with 13 bases left in between. The DNA for the CDR3 is TGTGCCACCAGCAGCAGGCGACAGGAGTACAATGAGCAGTTCTTC. Protein sequence: CATSSRRQEYNEQFF.

V gene TRBV5-1 combines with J gene TRBJ1-4; TRBD1 matches 8 bases. The CDR3 spans 16 residues. The germline CDR1 and CDR2 sequences are SGHRS and YFSETQ. The junction had 8 bases not matched to a gene; V was cut back by 4 bases and J by 3 bases. The CDR3 DNA is TGCGCCAGCAGCGCTGGACAGGGTCTGGCTAATGAAAAACTGTTTTTT. It is translated as CASSAGQGLANEKLFF.

CDR3 coding DNA: TGTGCCAGCAGCAAAACCACGGGTCGGGATGAGCAGTTCTTC. Translated: CASSKTTGRDEQFF. V usage is TRBV7-9 and J usage is TRBJ2-1; no definite D call. V was cut by 5 bases and J by 8 bases, with 16 bases left in between. The CDR3 contains 14 residues. The germline gives CDR1 SEHNR, CDR2 FQNEAQ (reference sequence).

In this sample, this clonotype turned up a few times. The junction does not match germline at one end; this may be a read error. The genes are TRBV4-3 and TRBJ2-5; a possible D gene is TRBD1 (5 bases). The CDR3 has 13 residues. Germline assignment: CDR1 LGHNA and CDR2 YSLEER. This chain's CDR3 is CASSPRREESQYF. The CDR3 bases are TGCGCCAGCAGCCCTCGCAGGGAAGAGAGCCAGTACTTC.

This clonotype was picked up a small number of times. This rearrangement joins TRBV7-9 to TRBJ1-1; D remains ambiguous. CDR3 size: 15 residues. Germline CDR1 SEHNR, CDR2 FQNEAQ (reference sequence). V was clipped by 0 bases and J by 1 base, with 9 bases between them. CDR3 sequence: CASSLASAGNTEAFF. Written as DNA, the CDR3 is TGTGCCAGCAGCTTAGCATCAGCCGGGAACACTGAAGCTTTCTTT.

The chain carries TRBV6-5 and TRBJ2-3; TRBD1 agrees at 9 bases. The CDR3 runs to 15 residues. CDR1 MNHEY and CDR2 SVGAGI come from the germline V gene. With 6 bases clipped from V and 4 bases from J, the junction kept 8 bases outside the gene matches. The DNA for the CDR3 is TGTGCCAGCAGGCCGGGACAGGGCCACTCAGATACGCAGTATTTT. Translating gives CASRPGQGHSDTQYF.

This clonotype has just a few counts. The V and J genes are TRBV12-3 or TRBV12-4 and TRBJ1-6; 9 positions match TRBD1. The V gene end was trimmed by 8 bases and the J gene end by 10 bases; junction bases not matched to a gene: 12. CDR3 size: 15 residues. The CDR3 DNA sequence: TGTGCCAGCTCTCTCAGGGGACAGGGAGGCTCACCCCTCCACTTT. It codes for CASSLRGQGGSPLHF.

This clonotype was seen more than once but under ten times. The V and J genes are TRBV9 and TRBJ2-1, with D perhaps TRBD1 (6 bases). Trimming took off 3 bases at V and 8 bases at J, with 21 bases between the two ends. Per germline, CDR1 SGDLS and CDR2 YYNGEE. The CDR3 loop spans 16 amino acids. CDR3 sequence: CASSARQDFGIHEQFF. CDR3 nucleotides: TGTGCCAGCAGCGCTAGACAGGACTTCGGGATTCATGAGCAGTTCTTC.

This clonotype was seen more than once but under ten times. The V call is TRBV7-9, the J call TRBJ1-6; no reliable D call. Deletions cut 1 base from V and 5 bases from J, with 12 bases between. The CDR3 totals 16 residues. CDR1 SEHNR and CDR2 FQNEAQ come from the germline V gene (reference sequence). The CDR3 region has the DNA TGTGCCAGCAGCTTAGAATCGGCAGATAATAATTCACCCCTCCACTTT. Its translation: CASSLESADNNSPLHF.

This chain uses TRBV7-2 with TRBJ2-1; D possibly corresponds to TRBD2 (6 bases). V lost 3 bases to trimming and J lost 9 bases, with 18 bases between them. Germline V gene data show CDR1 as SGHTA and CDR2 as FQGNSA. There are 15 residues in the CDR3. CDR3 DNA sequence: TGTGCCAGCAGCTTTCTCGGCGGGGTGCCTGGTGAGCAGTTCTTC. Its translation is CASSFLGGVPGEQFF.

This clonotype was seen at least ten times. The chain joins TRBV7-2 to TRBJ1-2, with D perhaps matching TRBD1 (6 bases). Germline values: CDR1 SGHTA, CDR2 FQGNSA. Trimming shortened V by 4 bases and J by 8 bases, and 20 bases separated the two germline ends. This CDR3 has 15 residues. CDR3: CASSSPTGYRWGYTF. The CDR3 DNA reads as TGTGCCAGCAGCTCCCCAACAGGGTACAGGTGGGGCTACACCTTC.

This clonotype showed up just a few times. The gene calls are TRBV7-2 and TRBJ2-5; TRBD2 matches at 16 bases. Germline trimming cut 5 bases from V and 4 bases from J; bases unmatched to any gene: 7. The CDR3 extends over 17 amino acids. Germline assignment: CDR1 SGHTA and CDR2 FQGNSA. The CDR3 loop reads CASSPGTSGGAAETQYF. The CDR3 region has the DNA TGTGCCAGCAGCCCAGGGACTAGCGGGGGGGCGGCAGAGACCCAGTACTTC.